This TCR beta chain emerged from a study of blood T cell repertoires in COVID-19. Study information: Sites in the United States, Italy and Spain provided acute and convalescent COVID-19 samples. From T cells, B-cell-depleted T cells, or PBMCs came the material, which was cDNA or gDNA.

In this sample, this clone turned up many times. Germline V CDR1 and CDR2: LNHDA, SQIVND (reference sequence). Trimming at V came to 9 bases and at J to 11 bases, leaving 10 bases not matched to a gene. The CDR3 has 13 amino acids. Study processing details: Nucleated cell number was recorded as an estimate derived from reference gene primer amplification. Data came from immunoSEQ multiplex PCR; TCRdb stores just in-frame clones and leaves some out. The V and J calls and clone size were taken over from that table, and D and trimming were inferred from the DNA. Of about 380,000 clones in the sample, roughly 86% were seen once.

The receptor comes from a human donor with acute or convalescent COVID-19. The donor label of this sample is uncertain. The chain links TRBV19 to TRBJ1-5; 10 positions match TRBD1. Sequenced material: peripheral blood. Written as DNA, the CDR3 is TGTGCCAGCGCCGGGACAGGGGTAACAGCCCAGCATTTT. Encoded protein: CASAGTGVTAQHF.